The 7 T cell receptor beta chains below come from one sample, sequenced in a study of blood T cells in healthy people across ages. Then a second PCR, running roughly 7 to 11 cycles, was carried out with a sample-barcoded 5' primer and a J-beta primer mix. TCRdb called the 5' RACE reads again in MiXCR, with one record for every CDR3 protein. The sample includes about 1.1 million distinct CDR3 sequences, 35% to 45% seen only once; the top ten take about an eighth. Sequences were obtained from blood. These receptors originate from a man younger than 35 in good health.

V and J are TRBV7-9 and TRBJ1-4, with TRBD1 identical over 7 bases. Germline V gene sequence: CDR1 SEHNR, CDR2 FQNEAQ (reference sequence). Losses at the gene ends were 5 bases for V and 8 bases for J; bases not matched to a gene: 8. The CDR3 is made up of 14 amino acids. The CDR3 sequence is CASSRQGGGEKLFF. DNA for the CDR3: TGTGCCAGCAGCCGACAGGGTGGAGGAGAAAAACTGTTTTTT. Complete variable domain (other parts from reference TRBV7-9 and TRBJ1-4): DTGVSQNPRHKITKRGQNVTFRCDPISEHNRLYWYRQTLGQGPEFLTYFQNEAQLEKSRLLSDRFSAERPKGSFSTLEIQRTEQGDSAMYLCASSRQGGGEKLFFGSGTQLSVL.

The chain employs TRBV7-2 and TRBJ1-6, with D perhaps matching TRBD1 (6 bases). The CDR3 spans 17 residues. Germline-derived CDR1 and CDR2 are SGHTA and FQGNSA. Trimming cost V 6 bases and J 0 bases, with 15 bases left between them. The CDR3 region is CASSSAYRASYNSPLHF. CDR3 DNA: TGTGCCAGCAGTTCCGCTTACAGGGCCTCCTATAATTCACCCCTCCACTTT.

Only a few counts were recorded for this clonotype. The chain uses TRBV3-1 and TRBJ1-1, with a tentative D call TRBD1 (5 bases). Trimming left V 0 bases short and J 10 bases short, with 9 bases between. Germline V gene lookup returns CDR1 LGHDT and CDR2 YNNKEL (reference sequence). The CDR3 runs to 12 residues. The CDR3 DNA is TGTGCCAGCAGCCAAGAGGGGCGGGGAGCTTTCTTT. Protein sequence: CASSQEGRGAFF.

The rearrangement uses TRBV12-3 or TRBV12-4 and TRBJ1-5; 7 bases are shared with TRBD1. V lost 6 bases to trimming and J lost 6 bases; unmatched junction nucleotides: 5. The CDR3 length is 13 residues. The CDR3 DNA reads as TGTGCCAGCAGAGGAGGGGGCTCTCAGCCCCAGCATTTT. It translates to CASRGGGSQPQHF.

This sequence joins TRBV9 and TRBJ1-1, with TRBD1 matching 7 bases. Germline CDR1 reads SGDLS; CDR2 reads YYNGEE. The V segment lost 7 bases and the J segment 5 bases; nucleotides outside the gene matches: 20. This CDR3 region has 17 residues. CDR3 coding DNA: TGTGCCAGCCTCCAAGGGGGCCCCGGGCGGGGTTGGACTGAAGCTTTCTTT. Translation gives CASLQGGPGRGWTEAFF.

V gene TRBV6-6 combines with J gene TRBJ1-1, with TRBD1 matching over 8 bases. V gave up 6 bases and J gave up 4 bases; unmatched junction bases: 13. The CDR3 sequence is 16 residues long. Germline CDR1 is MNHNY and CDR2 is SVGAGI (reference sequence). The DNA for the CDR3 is TGTGCCAGCAGAGCCGGGACAGGCCTAGGGGGCACTGAAGCTTTCTTT. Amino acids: CASRAGTGLGGTEAFF.

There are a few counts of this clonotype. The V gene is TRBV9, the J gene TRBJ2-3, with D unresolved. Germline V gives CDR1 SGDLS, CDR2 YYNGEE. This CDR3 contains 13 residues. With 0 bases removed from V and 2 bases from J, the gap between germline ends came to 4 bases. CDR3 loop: CASSVEDTDTQYF. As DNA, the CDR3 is TGTGCCAGCAGCGTAGAGGACACAGATACGCAGTATTTT.